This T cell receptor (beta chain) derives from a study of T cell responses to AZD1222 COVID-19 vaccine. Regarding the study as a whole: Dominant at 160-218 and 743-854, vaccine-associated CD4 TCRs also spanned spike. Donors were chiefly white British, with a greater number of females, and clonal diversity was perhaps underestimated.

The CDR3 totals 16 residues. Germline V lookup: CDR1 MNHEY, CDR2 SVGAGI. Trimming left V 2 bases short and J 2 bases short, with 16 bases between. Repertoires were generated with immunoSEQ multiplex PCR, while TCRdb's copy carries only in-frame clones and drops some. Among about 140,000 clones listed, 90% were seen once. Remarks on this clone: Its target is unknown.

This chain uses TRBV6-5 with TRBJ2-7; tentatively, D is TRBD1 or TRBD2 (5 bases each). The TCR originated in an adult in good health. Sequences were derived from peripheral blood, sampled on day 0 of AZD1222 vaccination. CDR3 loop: CASSYQPGTGAYEQYF. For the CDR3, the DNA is TGTGCCAGCAGTTACCAACCCGGGACGGGCGCCTACGAGCAGTACTTC.